One and the same sample provided the 17 T cell receptor beta chains below, sequenced in a study of regulatory T cells in long-lasting Graves disease. The time point was: newly diagnosed GD, antithyroid drugs for less than 3 months. Construction of the TCR library relied on RNA isolated from PBMCs. iRepertoire HTBI primers and Arm-PCR of CDR3 regions built TCR beta libraries. TCRdb redid the calling of the multiplex PCR reads with MiXCR, one entry per CDR3 protein. The data hold 580,000 or so distinct CDR3 sequences, with roughly 16% observed a single time. These data are also associated with another study on T cells in Graves' hyperthyroidism and ophthalmopathy.

The specimen comprised peripheral blood mononuclear cells (PBMCs), sampled at new diagnosis, from a patient treated with antithyroid drugs. The receptor set was obtained from a man between 18 and 29 years old with Graves disease.

This clonotype was observed a handful of times. The chain carries TRBV6-1 and TRBJ2-5, with 11 bases matching TRBD2. Germline V gene lookup returns CDR1 MNHNS and CDR2 SASEGT. V trimming: 6 bases; J trimming: 1 base; junction bases outside the gene matches: 4. This CDR3 has 15 residues. The CDR3 protein is CASRVAGGPQETQYF. Written as DNA, the CDR3 is TGTGCCAGCAGAGTAGCGGGAGGGCCCCAAGAGACCCAGTACTTC.

This clonotype was observed at least ten times. This rearrangement joins TRBV29-1 to TRBJ1-1; no definite D call. The V gene lost 3 bases and the J gene lost 0 bases, with 5 bases spanning the gap. CDR3 length equals 12 residues. CDR1 and CDR2 from the germline V gene are SQVTM and ANQGSEA. The DNA of the CDR3 is TGCAGCGTTGATCCGGTGAACACTGAAGCTTTCTTT. Translation: CSVDPVNTEAFF.

As regards this clonotype: The CDR3 ends on some other residue instead of the conserved phenylalanine or tryptophan, so this is likely a read error. The genes are TRBV28 and TRBJ2-7; tentative D call: TRBD1 (6 bases). The germline gives CDR1 MDHEN, CDR2 SYDVKM. CDR3 length: 13 amino acids. Trimming pared 4 bases from V and 2 bases from J, leaving 9 bases between. The CDR3 spells CASSSGQTYEQYI. The CDR3 region has the DNA TGTGCCAGCAGTTCGGGACAAACCTACGAGCAGTACATC.

V and J are TRBV3-1 and TRBJ2-2, with 7 bases fitting TRBD2. The CDR3 has 15 amino acids. Germline lookup yields CDR1 LGHDT and CDR2 YNNKEL (reference sequence). V was clipped by 5 bases and J by 4 bases; unmatched bases: 7. CDR3 nucleotide sequence: TGTGCCAGCAGCTCCCCCGGGACTACCACCGGGGAGCTGTTTTTT. The encoded protein is CASSSPGTTTGELFF.

This clonotype was detected only a few times. J is TRBJ1-1 and V is TRBV7-9; TRBD1 aligns across 7 bases. This CDR3 region has 14 residues. Germline V gene sequence: CDR1 SEHNR, CDR2 FQNEAQ (reference sequence). Trimming removed 4 bases from V and 10 bases from J; junction bases left unmatched: 12. The chain's CDR3 is CASSSQGGPLGAFF. DNA of the CDR3: TGTGCCAGCAGCTCTCAGGGGGGTCCCCTGGGAGCTTTCTTT.

The sample holds many counts of this clonotype. The V and J genes are TRBV20-1 and TRBJ2-7; TRBD2 matches 10 bases. This CDR3 comprises 15 residues. Trimming cost V 0 bases and J 7 bases; bases outside gene matches: 9. Per the germline V gene, CDR1 is DFQATT and CDR2 is SNEGSKA (reference sequence). CDR3: CSARDGLAVGREQYF. The CDR3 DNA reads as TGCAGTGCTAGAGACGGACTAGCGGTCGGGAGGGAGCAGTACTTC.

Ten or more counts support this clonotype. DNA for the CDR3: TGTGCCAGCAGCTCGGCACCGGGACCCCAGGGGCCCGTAAGCTCCTACAATGAGCAGTTCTTC. Translated, it gives CASSSAPGPQGPVSSYNEQFF. The genes are TRBV7-3 and TRBJ2-1; a weak D match, TRBD1 (6 bases). Trimming shortened V by 4 bases and J by 0 bases, and 28 bases separated the two germline ends. CDR1 and CDR2 from the germline V gene are SGHTA and FQGTGA. The CDR3 has 21 residues.

Ten or more counts support this clonotype. J is TRBJ2-7 and V is TRBV20-1; TRBD2 matches at 14 bases. The CDR3 runs to 16 residues. CDR1 is DFQATT, CDR2 SNEGSKA, per germline (reference sequence). V was clipped by 1 base and J by 1 base; unmatched bases: 3. This CDR3 is CSARGLAGGYSYEQYF. CDR3 nucleotide sequence: TGCAGTGCTAGAGGACTAGCGGGAGGGTATTCCTACGAGCAGTACTTC.

In this sample, this clonotype turned up many times. J is TRBJ2-1 and V is TRBV6-2 or TRBV6-3; 9 bases line up with TRBD1. The trim removed 5 bases at V and 10 bases at J, leaving 6 bases unmatched. CDR1 MNHEY and CDR2 SVGEGT come from the germline V gene. The CDR3 runs 13 residues. The CDR3 region is CASSGTGLGEQFF. CDR3 DNA sequence: TGTGCCAGCAGTGGGACAGGGCTGGGAGAGCAGTTCTTC.

This chain links TRBV27 with TRBJ2-7; perhaps D is TRBD1 or TRBD2 (5 bases each). Germline CDR1 is MNHEY and CDR2 is SMNVEV (reference sequence). V was trimmed by 7 bases and J by 9 bases, leaving 25 bases between them. The CDR3 has 15 residues. CDR3 region: CASNPYTRGWGGQYF. The CDR3 DNA sequence: TGTGCCAGCAACCCATATACTCGGGGATGGGGCGGGCAGTACTTC.

In this sample, this clonotype turned up a few times. V and J are TRBV4-2 and TRBJ2-7; a possible D gene is TRBD1 (5 bases). Germline V gives CDR1 LGHNA, CDR2 YNFKEQ. CDR3 length: 16 residues. The V gene lost 0 bases and the J gene lost 0 bases, with 12 bases spanning the gap. CDR3: CASSQDEGAFSYEQYF. DNA of the CDR3: TGTGCCAGCAGCCAAGATGAAGGGGCCTTCTCCTACGAGCAGTACTTC.

This clonotype was found a few times. The chain couples TRBV18 to TRBJ1-5; D call uncertain. The CDR3 covers 14 residues. Germline V gives CDR1 KGHSH, CDR2 LQKENI. Trimming left V 4 bases short and J 4 bases short, with 11 bases between. DNA of the CDR3: TGTGCCAGCTCACGGTTTTCCGGTAATCAGCCCCAGCATTTT. Translation gives CASSRFSGNQPQHF. Full variable domain (remainder filled in from reference TRBV18 and TRBJ1-5): NAGVMQNPRHLVRRRGQEARLRCSPMKGHSHVYWYRQLPEEGLKFMVYLQKENIIDESGMPKERFSAEFPKEGPSILRIQQVVRGDSAAYFCASSRFSGNQPQHFGDGTRLSIL.

This clonotype has a handful of counts. The CDR3 DNA reads TGTGCCAGCAGCGTATTCCCAGCGGCGGGCGAGACCCAGTACTTC. Protein sequence: CASSVFPAAGETQYF. This chain uses TRBV11-2 with TRBJ2-5; D may be TRBD2 (5 bases). Germline CDR1 and CDR2: SGHAT and FQNNGV. This CDR3 has 15 amino acids. V lost 5 bases to trimming and J lost 5 bases, with 18 bases between them.

This clonotype was detected many times. The chain joins TRBV6-1 to TRBJ2-7; 7 bases fit TRBD1. Germline assignment: CDR1 MNHNS and CDR2 SASEGT. The CDR3 has 17 amino acids. The V and J ends lost 6 bases and 5 bases, in that order; junction bases with no gene match: 19. The CDR3: CASSANGNRGLSNEQYF. In nucleotides, the CDR3 is TGTGCCAGCAGCGCGAACGGGAACAGGGGATTGAGTAACGAGCAGTACTTC.

This clonotype was counted at least ten times. The chain joins TRBV29-1 to TRBJ2-1; 10 bases align to TRBD1. The CDR3 runs 14 residues. V lost 8 bases and J lost 8; bases outside the gene matches: 12. The germline CDR1 and CDR2 sequences are SQVTM and ANQGSEA. CDR3 protein: CSIGGTGVYYEQFF. The CDR3 DNA reads TGCAGCATCGGGGGGACAGGGGTTTATTATGAGCAGTTCTTC.

Many counts were recorded for this clonotype. The genes are TRBV11-2 and TRBJ2-3, with a tentative D call TRBD1 (6 bases). CDR1 is SGHAT, CDR2 FQNNGV, per germline. This CDR3 spans 18 amino acids. V was shortened by 2 bases and J by 8 bases, with 26 bases between the two germline ends. The CDR3 here is CASSLNVPSEGLRGTQYF. The CDR3 nucleotides read TGTGCCAGCAGCTTAAATGTGCCGTCCGAGGGCCTCAGGGGTACGCAGTATTTT.

A few counts support this clonotype. The rearrangement links TRBV9 to TRBJ2-1; a possible D gene is TRBD1 (5 bases). This CDR3 has 14 amino acids. V was pared by 3 bases and J by 8 bases, with 15 bases between. CDR1 is SGDLS, CDR2 YYNGEE, per germline. The chain's CDR3 is CASSAGSWGDEQFF. Written as DNA, the CDR3 is TGTGCCAGCAGCGCGGGTTCGTGGGGCGATGAGCAGTTCTTC.